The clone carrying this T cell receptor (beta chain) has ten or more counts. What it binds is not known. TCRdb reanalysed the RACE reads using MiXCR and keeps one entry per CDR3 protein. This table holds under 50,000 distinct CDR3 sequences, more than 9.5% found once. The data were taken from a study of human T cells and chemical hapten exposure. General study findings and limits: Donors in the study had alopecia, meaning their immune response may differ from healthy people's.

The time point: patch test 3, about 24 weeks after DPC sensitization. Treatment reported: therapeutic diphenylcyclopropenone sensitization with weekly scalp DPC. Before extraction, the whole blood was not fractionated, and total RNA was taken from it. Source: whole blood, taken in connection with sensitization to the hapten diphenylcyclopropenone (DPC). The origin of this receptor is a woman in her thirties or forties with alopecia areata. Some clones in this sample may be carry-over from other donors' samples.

CDR3 region: CASIRSSGGSPLHF. For the CDR3, the DNA is TGTGCCAGCATTCGATCCTCGGGTGGTTCACCCCTCCACTTT. V and J are TRBV12-3 or TRBV12-4 and TRBJ1-6; D uncertain. V dropped 7 bases and J dropped 9 bases, with 16 bases sitting between them. This CDR3 is built from 14 residues.